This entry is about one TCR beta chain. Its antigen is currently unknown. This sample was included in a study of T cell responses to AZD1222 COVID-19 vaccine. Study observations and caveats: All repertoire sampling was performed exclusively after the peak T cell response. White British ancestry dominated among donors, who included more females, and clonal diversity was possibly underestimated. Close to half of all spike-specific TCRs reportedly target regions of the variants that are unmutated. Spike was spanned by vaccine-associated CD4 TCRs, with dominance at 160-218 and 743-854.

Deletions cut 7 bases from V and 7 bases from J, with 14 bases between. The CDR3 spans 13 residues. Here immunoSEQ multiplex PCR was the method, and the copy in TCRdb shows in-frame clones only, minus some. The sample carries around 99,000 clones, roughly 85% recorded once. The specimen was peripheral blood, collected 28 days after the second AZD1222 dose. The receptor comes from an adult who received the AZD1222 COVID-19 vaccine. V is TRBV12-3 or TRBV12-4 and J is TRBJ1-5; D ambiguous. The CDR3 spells CASTLGLGQPQHF. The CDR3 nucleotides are TGTGCCAGCACCTTAGGGCTCGGACAGCCCCAGCATTTT.